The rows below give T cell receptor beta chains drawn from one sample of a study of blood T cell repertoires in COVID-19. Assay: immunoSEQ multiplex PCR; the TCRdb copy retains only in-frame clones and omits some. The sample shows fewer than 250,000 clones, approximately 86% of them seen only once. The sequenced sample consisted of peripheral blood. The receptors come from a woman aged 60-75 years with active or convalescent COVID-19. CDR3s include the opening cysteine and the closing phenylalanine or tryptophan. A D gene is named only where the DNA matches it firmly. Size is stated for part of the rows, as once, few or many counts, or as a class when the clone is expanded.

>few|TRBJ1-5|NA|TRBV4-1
CASSQEYRSNQPQHF
TGCGCCAGCAGCCAAGAATACAGGAGCAATCAGCCCCAGCATTTT
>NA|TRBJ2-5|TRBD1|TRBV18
CASSPRGLETQYF
TGTGCCAGCTCACCGAGGGGGCTGGAGACCCAGTACTTC
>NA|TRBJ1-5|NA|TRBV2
CASSESARVGQPQHF
TGTGCCAGCAGTGAGTCTGCCAGGGTTGGTCAGCCCCAGCATTTT
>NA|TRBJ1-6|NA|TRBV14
CASSQGAGDSPLHF
TGTGCCAGCAGCCAGGGGGCAGGTGATTCACCCCTCCACTTT
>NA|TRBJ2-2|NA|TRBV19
CASSRELGPLNTGELFF
TGTGCCAGTAGTCGCGAGTTGGGGCCCCTTAACACCGGGGAGCTGTTTTTT
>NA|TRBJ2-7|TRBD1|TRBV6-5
CASSLGQVYEQYF
TGTGCCAGCAGCCTGGGACAGGTCTACGAGCAGTACTTC
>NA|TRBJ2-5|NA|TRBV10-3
CAISLTPQETQYF
TGTGCCATCAGTCTGACTCCGCAAGAGACCCAGTACTTC
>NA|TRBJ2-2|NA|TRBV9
CASSDPRFFAGELFF
TGTGCCAGCAGCGATCCCCGTTTTTTCGCCGGGGAGCTGTTTTTT
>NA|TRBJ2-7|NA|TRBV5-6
CASTVEGSDEQYF
TGTGCCAGCACGGTAGAGGGTTCCGACGAGCAGTACTTC
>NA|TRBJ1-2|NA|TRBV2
CASNGGGNGGYTF
TGTGCCAGCAACGGGGGGGGGAACGGTGGCTACACCTTC
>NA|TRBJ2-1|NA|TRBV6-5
CASSTIPLQVNEQFF
TGTGCCAGCAGTACAATCCCTCTCCAGGTCAATGAGCAGTTCTTC
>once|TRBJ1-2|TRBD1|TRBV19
CASRPGQGNYGYTF
TGTGCCAGTAGACCGGGACAGGGAAACTATGGCTACACCTTC
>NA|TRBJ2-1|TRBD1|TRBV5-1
CASVDTGQGINEQFF
TGCGCCAGTGTTGATACGGGACAGGGTATCAATGAGCAGTTCTTC
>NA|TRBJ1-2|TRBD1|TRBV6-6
CASSQQGARVYGYTF
TGTGCCAGCAGTCAACAGGGGGCGCGGGTCTATGGCTACACCTTC
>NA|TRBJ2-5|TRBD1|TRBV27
CASSPLGGRETQYF
TGTGCCAGCAGTCCACTAGGGGGCAGAGAGACCCAGTACTTC
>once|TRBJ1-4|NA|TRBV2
CASSVYRTQGGNEKLFF
TGTGCCAGCAGTGTATACCGGACCCAAGGCGGGAATGAAAAACTGTTTTTT
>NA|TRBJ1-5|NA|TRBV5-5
CASSFSWGQGQPQHF
TGTGCCAGCAGCTTTTCTTGGGGGCAGGGGCAGCCCCAGCATTTT
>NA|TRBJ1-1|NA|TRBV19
CASSTEYGMNTEAFF
TGTGCCAGTAGTACCGAATATGGCATGAACACTGAAGCTTTCTTT
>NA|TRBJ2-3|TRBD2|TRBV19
CASSILAGASTDTQYF
TGTGCCAGTAGTATCTTAGCGGGGGCTTCCACAGATACGCAGTATTTT
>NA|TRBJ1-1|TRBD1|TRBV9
CASSVGRDRVTEAFF
TGTGCCAGCAGCGTAGGTCGGGACAGGGTCACTGAAGCTTTCTTT
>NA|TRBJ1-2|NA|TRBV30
CAWSTGRVAYGYTF
TGTGCCTGGAGTACAGGGAGGGTTGCCTATGGCTACACCTTC
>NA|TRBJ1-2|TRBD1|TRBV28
CASSEDSGQGADTF
TGTGCCAGCAGTGAGGATTCCGGACAGGGGGCCGACACCTTC
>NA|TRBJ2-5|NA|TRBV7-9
CASSLVSWGGQGWETQYF
TGTGCCAGCAGCTTAGTATCTTGGGGCGGACAAGGTTGGGAGACCCAGTACTTC
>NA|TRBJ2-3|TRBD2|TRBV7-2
CASSLASGPTDTQYF
TGTGCCAGCAGCTTAGCTAGCGGGCCCACAGATACGCAGTATTTT
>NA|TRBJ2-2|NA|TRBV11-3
CASSGRYSRGTGELFF
TGTGCCAGCAGCGGGAGGTATAGCCGGGGCACCGGGGAGCTGTTTTTT
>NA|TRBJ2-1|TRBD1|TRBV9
CASSPTGGAYNEQFF
TGTGCCAGCAGCCCGACAGGGGGCGCCTACAATGAGCAGTTCTTC
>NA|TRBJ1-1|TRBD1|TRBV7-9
CACHRDRGRTTEAFF
TGTGCCTGCCACCGGGACAGGGGGCGTACCACTGAAGCTTTCTTT
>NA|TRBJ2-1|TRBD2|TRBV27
CASSSSGSYNEQFF
TGTGCCAGCAGTTCCAGCGGGAGCTACAATGAGCAGTTCTTC
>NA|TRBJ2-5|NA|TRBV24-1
CATSDSEAVPGGQETQYF
TGTGCCACCAGTGATTCCGAGGCGGTTCCAGGGGGGCAAGAGACCCAGTACTTC
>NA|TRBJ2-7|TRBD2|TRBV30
CAWKGLAASYEQYF
TGTGCCTGGAAGGGACTAGCGGCCTCCTACGAGCAGTACTTC
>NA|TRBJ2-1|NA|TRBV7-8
CASSSQGGEQFF
TGTGCCAGCAGCTCCCAGGGTGGTGAGCAGTTCTTC
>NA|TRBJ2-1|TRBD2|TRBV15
CATSRALAGGTYNEQFF
TGTGCCACCAGCAGAGCTTTAGCGGGAGGAACCTACAATGAGCAGTTCTTC
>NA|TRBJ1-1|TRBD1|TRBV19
CASSTSGTGGLGEAFF
TGTGCCAGTAGTACTAGTGGGACAGGGGGTCTCGGTGAAGCTTTCTTT
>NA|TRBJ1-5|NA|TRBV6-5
CASSSGQINQPQHF
TGTGCCAGCAGTTCCGGACAGATTAATCAGCCCCAGCATTTT
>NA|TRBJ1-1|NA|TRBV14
CASSRLSLVDTEAFF
TGTGCCAGCAGCCGCCTTAGTCTGGTGGACACTGAAGCTTTCTTT
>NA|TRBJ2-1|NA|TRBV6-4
CASSTRGGTYNEQFF
TGTGCCAGCAGTACTCGAGGCGGGACCTACAATGAGCAGTTCTTC
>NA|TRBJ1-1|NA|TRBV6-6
CASSSSRITEAFF
NA
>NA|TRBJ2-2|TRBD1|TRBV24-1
CATSDQNRGYTGELFF
TGTGCCACCAGTGATCAAAACAGGGGGTACACCGGGGAGCTGTTTTTT
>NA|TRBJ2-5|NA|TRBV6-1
CASSVAFNQETQYF
TGTGCCAGCAGTGTAGCTTTCAACCAAGAGACCCAGTACTTC
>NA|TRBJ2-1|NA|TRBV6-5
CASSFLENEQFF
TGTGCCAGCAGCTTCTTAGAAAATGAGCAGTTCTTC
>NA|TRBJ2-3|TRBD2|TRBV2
CASSEAGLAGTDTQYF
TGTGCCAGCAGTGAAGCAGGGCTAGCGGGCACAGATACGCAGTATTTT
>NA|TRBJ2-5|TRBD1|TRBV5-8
CASSLDRGQGYF
TGTGCCAGCAGCTTAGATAGAGGACAGGGGTACTTC
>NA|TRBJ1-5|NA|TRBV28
CASSSRSGEGSLRQPQHF
TGTGCCAGCAGTTCCCGATCAGGGGAAGGGTCCCTGAGGCAGCCCCAGCATTTT
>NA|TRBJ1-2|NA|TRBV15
CATSRVGLDGYTF
TGTGCCACCAGCAGAGTGGGGCTCGATGGCTACACCTTC
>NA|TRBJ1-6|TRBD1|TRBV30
CAWSAPRTGNNSPLHF
TGTGCCTGGAGTGCCCCACGGACAGGGAATAATTCACCCCTCCACTTT
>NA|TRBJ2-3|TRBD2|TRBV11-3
CASSLLSGSTDTQYF
TGTGCCAGCAGCTTGCTTAGCGGGAGCACAGATACGCAGTATTTT
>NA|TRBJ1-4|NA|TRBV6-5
CASRTGRDNEKLFF
TGTGCCAGCAGGACCGGGAGGGATAATGAAAAACTGTTTTTT
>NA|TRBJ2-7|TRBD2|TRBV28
CASGTGGGQNEQYF
TGTGCCAGCGGTACCGGGGGAGGGCAAAACGAGCAGTACTTC
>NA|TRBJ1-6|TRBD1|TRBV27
CASSIDRGDSPLHF
TGTGCCAGCAGTATAGACAGGGGAGATTCACCCCTCCACTTT
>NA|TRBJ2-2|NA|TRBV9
CASSATNTGELFF
TGTGCCAGCAGTGCCACAAACACCGGGGAGCTGTTTTTT
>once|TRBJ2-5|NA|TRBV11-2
CASSLDRTQETQYF
TGTGCCAGCAGCTTAGATCGGACTCAGGAGACCCAGTACTTC
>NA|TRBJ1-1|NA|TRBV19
CASSLGGDTEAFF
TGTGCCAGTAGTTTAGGGGGAGACACTGAAGCTTTCTTT